One and the same sample provided the 12 T cell receptor beta chains below, sequenced in a study of PD-1 blockade in classical Hodgkin lymphoma (dated by TCRdb to 2020 to 2022). This specimen's time point label, interpreted: cycle 1 day 1 (C1D1), immediately before nivolumab initiation. All trial patients had relapsed after autologous stem cell transplantation, with cohorts A, B and C differing in prior brentuximab vedotin exposure. The library came from the immunoSEQ multiplex PCR assay. TCRdb holds this immuneACCESS table with in-frame rearrangements only. Some clones are missing; in checked studies, unresolved V genes explain under half, and the rest has no known cause. Present in this sample are 55,000 to 65,000 clones, around 89% of which were seen just once. The top ten clones comprise approximately 15% of the sample. Sample: peripheral blood mononuclear cells (PBMCs), taken at baseline. Receptors were obtained from a human donor with classical Hodgkin lymphoma.

The chain uses TRBV2 and TRBJ2-6; D ambiguous. V lost 6 bases, J lost 1 base, and 10 bases lay in between. The length of the CDR3 is 15 residues. CDR1 and CDR2 (germline): SNHLY, FYNNEI. CDR3 DNA sequence: TGTGCCAGCAGCCCTACTATTTCTGGGGCCAACGTCCTGACTTTC. It encodes CASSPTISGANVLTF. Full variable domain (missing parts from reference TRBV2 and TRBJ2-6): EPEVTQTPSHQVTQMGQEVILRCVPISNHLYFYWYRQILGQKVEFLVSFYNNEISEKSEIFDDQFSVERPDGSNFTLKIRSTKLEDSAMYFCASSPTISGANVLTFGAGSRLTVL.

This chain joins TRBV5-1 and TRBJ2-3; TRBD1 or TRBD2 may be the D gene (6 bases each). Trimming cost V 1 base and J 2 bases, with 20 bases left between them. The germline CDR1 and CDR2 sequences are SGHRS and YFSETQ. This CDR3 contains 18 residues. CDR3 residues: CASSLSSSTGLNTDTQYF. The CDR3 coding sequence is TGCGCCAGCAGCTTGAGCTCCTCGACAGGACTAAACACAGATACGCAGTATTTT.

For the CDR3, the DNA is TGTGCCAGCACAGGGGATAGCTCCTATAATTCACCCCTCCACTTT. This gives the protein CASTGDSSYNSPLHF. This rearrangement joins TRBV10-3 to TRBJ1-6; TRBD1 matches 7 bases. The V gene's germline CDR1 is ENHRY and CDR2 SYGVKD. Trimming took 10 bases from V and 0 from J; bases not matched to a gene: 6. The CDR3 runs to 15 residues.

The chain combines TRBV6-5 with TRBJ1-1, with D unresolved. V was shortened by 10 bases and J by 11 bases, with 8 bases between the two germline ends. This CDR3 spans 8 amino acids. Germline V gives CDR1 MNHEY, CDR2 SVGAGI. The CDR3 DNA sequence: TGTGCCACCCCCACGGCTTTCTTT. Residues: CATPTAFF.

The genes are TRBV13 and TRBJ2-1, with TRBD1 matching over 9 bases. Germline V gene lookup returns CDR1 PRHDT and CDR2 FYEKMQ (reference sequence). CDR3 length: 18 residues. With 4 bases clipped from V and 6 bases from J, the junction kept 16 bases outside the gene matches. The CDR3 coding sequence is TGTGCCAGCAGCTCCCACCCCCCCCGGACAGGGGTCATCAATGAGCAGTTCTTC. Protein product: CASSSHPPRTGVINEQFF.

In DNA, the CDR3 is TGTGCCAGCAGCTTAATGGCTAGCGGAAGCAATGAGCAGTTCTTC. Translating gives CASSLMASGSNEQFF. The rearrangement links TRBV7-3 to TRBJ2-1; 7 nucleotides align to TRBD2. The CDR3 spans 15 residues. Per the germline V gene, CDR1 is SGHTA and CDR2 is FQGTGA. Trimming removed 1 base from V and 6 bases from J; junction bases left unmatched: 6.

This clone was observed a handful of times. V is TRBV5-1 and J is TRBJ1-5; a weak D match, TRBD1 (5 bases). Germline V gene sequence: CDR1 SGHRS, CDR2 YFSETQ. Trimming took 0 bases from V and 9 from J, leaving 10 bases between them. The CDR3 is made up of 13 amino acids. The CDR3 sequence is CASSLVGDRPQHF. Written as DNA, the CDR3 is TGCGCCAGCAGCTTGGTGGGGGATCGGCCCCAGCATTTT.

The count of this clone is one. The junction does not match germline at one end; this may be a read error. The rearrangement joins TRBV5-8 to TRBJ2-1, with no clear D. Per the germline V gene, CDR1 is SGHTS and CDR2 is YDEGEE. The CDR3 length is 9 residues. CDR3 loop: CASSLISLF. The DNA of the CDR3 is TGTGCCAGCAGCTTGATTAGCCTCTTC. The full variable domain, its missing parts supplied by reference TRBV5-8 and TRBJ2-1, is EAGVTQSPTHLIKTRGQQATLRCSPISGHTSVYWYQQALGLGLQFLLWYDEGEERNRGNFPPRFSGRQFPNYSSELNVNALELEDSALYLCASSLISLFGPGTRLTVL.

The rearrangement links TRBV5-1 to TRBJ2-1, with TRBD1 matching over 9 bases. J was trimmed by 14 bases and V by 0 bases; bases with no gene match: 12. Per the germline V gene, CDR1 is SGHRS and CDR2 is YFSETQ. CDR3 length: 15 amino acids. The CDR3 sequence: CASSLGDRGVMFEFF. The CDR3, as DNA: TGCGCCAGCAGCTTGGGTGACAGGGGGGTCATGTTTGAGTTCTTC.

The genes are TRBV28 and TRBJ1-5; perhaps TRBD1 as D (6 bases). V lost 6 bases and J 4 bases, leaving 13 bases between the germline ends. Germline CDR1 reads MDHEN; CDR2 reads SYDVKM. The CDR3 has 14 residues. Here the CDR3 DNA reads TGTGCCAGCAGGGGGGGACAAGGAAATCAGCCCCAGCATTTT. Its protein product is CASRGGQGNQPQHF.

This clone was recorded once. The rearrangement links TRBV7-9 to TRBJ1-6, with TRBD1 identical over 10 bases. CDR1 is SEHNR, CDR2 FQNEAQ, per germline (reference sequence). The CDR3 is 15 amino acids. V shed 4 bases and J 8 bases; nucleotides not matched to a gene: 5. DNA of the CDR3: TGTGCCAGCAGCTCCTGGACAGGGGGGGATTCACCCCTCCACTTT. Encoded protein: CASSSWTGGDSPLHF. The variable domain in full, with the rest retrieved from reference TRBV7-9 and TRBJ1-6, is DTGVSQNPRHKITKRGQNVTFRCDPISEHNRLYWYRQTLGQGPEFLTYFQNEAQLEKSRLLSDRFSAERPKGSFSTLEIQRTEQGDSAMYLCASSSWTGGDSPLHFGNGTRLTVT.

The V and J genes are TRBV30 and TRBJ1-5; no firm D call. There are 16 residues in the CDR3. Germline V gene data show CDR1 as GTSNPN and CDR2 as SVGIG (reference sequence). The V and J ends lost 2 bases and 7 bases respectively, with 21 bases between them. CDR3 in amino acids: CAWSPIVDGKVQPQHF. The CDR3 nucleotides are TGTGCCTGGAGTCCGATTGTGGACGGCAAGGTCCAGCCCCAGCATTTT.